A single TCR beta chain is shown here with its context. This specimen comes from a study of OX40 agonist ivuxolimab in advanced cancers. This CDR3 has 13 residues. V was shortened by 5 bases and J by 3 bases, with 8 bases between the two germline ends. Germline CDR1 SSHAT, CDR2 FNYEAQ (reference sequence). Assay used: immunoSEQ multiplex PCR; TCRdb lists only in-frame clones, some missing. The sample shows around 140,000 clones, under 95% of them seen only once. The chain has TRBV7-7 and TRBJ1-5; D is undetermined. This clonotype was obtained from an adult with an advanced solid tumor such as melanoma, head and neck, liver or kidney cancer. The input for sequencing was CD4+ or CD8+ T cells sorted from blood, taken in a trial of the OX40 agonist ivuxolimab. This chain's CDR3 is CASSLDLNQPQHF. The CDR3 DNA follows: TGTGCCAGCAGCCTGGACCTCAATCAGCCCCAGCATTTT.